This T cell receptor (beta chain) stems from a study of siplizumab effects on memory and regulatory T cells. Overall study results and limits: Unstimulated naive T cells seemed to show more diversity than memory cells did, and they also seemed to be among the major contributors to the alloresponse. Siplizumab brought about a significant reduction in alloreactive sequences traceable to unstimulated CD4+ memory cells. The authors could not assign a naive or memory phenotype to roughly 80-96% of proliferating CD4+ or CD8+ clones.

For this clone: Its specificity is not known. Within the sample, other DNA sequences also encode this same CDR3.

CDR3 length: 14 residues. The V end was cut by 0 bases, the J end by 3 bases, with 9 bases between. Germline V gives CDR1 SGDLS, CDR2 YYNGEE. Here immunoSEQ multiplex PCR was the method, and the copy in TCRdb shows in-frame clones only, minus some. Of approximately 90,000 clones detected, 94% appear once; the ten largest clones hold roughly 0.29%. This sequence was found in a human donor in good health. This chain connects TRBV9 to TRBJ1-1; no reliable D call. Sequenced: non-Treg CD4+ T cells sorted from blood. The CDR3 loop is CASSVEGWDTEAFF. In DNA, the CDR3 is TGTGCCAGCAGCGTAGAGGGATGGGACACTGAAGCTTTCTTT.